What follows are 20 T cell receptor beta chains derived from one specimen sequenced in a study of T cell responses to AZD1222 COVID-19 vaccine. Here immunoSEQ multiplex PCR was the method, and the copy in TCRdb shows in-frame clones only, minus some. In the table there are 120,000 or so clones, 80% to 90% of which are singletons. The sequences come from peripheral blood, collected on day 0 of AZD1222 vaccination. The receptors come from an adult in good health.

The chain is built from TRBV6-5 and TRBJ2-5; no clear D gene. Trimming removed 6 bases from V and 2 bases from J, with 4 bases in between. The germline gives CDR1 MNHEY, CDR2 SVGAGI. CDR3 length: 11 residues. CDR3 protein: CASSRQETQYF. The CDR3 DNA reads as TGTGCCAGCAGCCGACAAGAGACCCAGTACTTC.

The chain combines TRBV3-1 (or the pseudogene TRBV3-2) with TRBJ1-2; no reliable D call. Germline V gene sequence: CDR1 LGHDT, CDR2 YNNKEL (reference sequence). The CDR3 length is 11 residues. V gave up 3 bases and J gave up 7 bases, with 6 bases separating them. The CDR3: CASSHETGYTF. DNA of the CDR3: TGTGCCAGCAGCCATGAGACTGGCTACACCTTC.

The chain recombines TRBV29-1 with TRBJ2-2; 10 bases align to TRBD2. This CDR3 region has 14 residues. The J segment lost 5 bases and the V segment lost 7 bases, leaving 7 bases of the junction unmatched. The V gene's germline CDR1 is SQVTM and CDR2 ANQGSEA. CDR3: CSGAPSGGTGELFF. CDR3 nucleotide sequence: TGCAGCGGGGCTCCTAGCGGGGGTACCGGGGAGCTGTTTTTT.

V and J are TRBV27 and TRBJ2-4, with D unresolved. This CDR3 comprises 14 residues. V was cut by 1 base and J by 8 bases, with 12 bases left in between. Germline V gene sequence: CDR1 MNHEY, CDR2 SMNVEV (reference sequence). The CDR3 here is CASSLFRSSDIQYF. CDR3 sequence (DNA): TGTGCCAGCAGTTTATTTCGGTCGTCTGACATTCAGTACTTC.

This clone occurred a few times. The V gene is TRBV27, the J gene TRBJ1-1; no clear D gene. This CDR3 is built from 17 residues. V was cut by 6 bases and J by 2 bases, with 22 bases left in between. Germline assignment: CDR1 MNHEY and CDR2 SMNVEV (reference sequence). CDR3 nucleotides: TGTGCCAGCAGCCCTCTAAAAGGGCTGAGGTATAACACTGAAGCTTTCTTT. It codes for CASSPLKGLRYNTEAFF.

The chain uses TRBV29-1 and TRBJ2-4; 7 nucleotides align to TRBD1. The trim removed 7 bases at V and 3 bases at J, leaving 6 bases unmatched. CDR3 size: 13 residues. CDR1 and CDR2 from the germline V gene are SQVTM and ANQGSEA. The CDR3 reads CSGIQGFKNIQYF. In DNA, the CDR3 is TGCAGCGGCATACAGGGGTTCAAAAACATTCAGTACTTC.

This clone showed up just a few times. The chain links TRBV4-1 to TRBJ2-2, with D uncertain. Germline CDR1 MGHRA, CDR2 YSYEKL. CDR3 length: 15 amino acids. Trimming left V 1 base short and J 4 bases short, with 10 bases between. The CDR3 bases are TGCGCCAGCAGCCAAGGACAAACGGGCACCGGGGAGCTGTTTTTT. Translating gives CASSQGQTGTGELFF.

The chain links TRBV6-5 to TRBJ1-1; TRBD1 matches at 7 bases. V lost 2 bases and J lost 3; bases outside the gene matches: 6. The CDR3 sequence is 15 residues long. The germline V gene has CDR1 MNHEY and CDR2 SVGAGI. The CDR3 loop reads CASSYAHRGDTEAFF. The CDR3 bases are TGTGCCAGCAGTTACGCTCACAGGGGCGACACTGAAGCTTTCTTT.

The genes are TRBV2 and TRBJ2-1; TRBD2 matches 11 bases. The CDR3 runs 16 residues. With V trimmed by 6 bases and J by 4 bases, 8 bases remained unmatched. Germline V gene lookup returns CDR1 SNHLY and CDR2 FYNNEI. This CDR3 is CASRGRLAGMYNEQFF. CDR3 in DNA: TGTGCCAGCAGGGGCCGACTAGCGGGGATGTACAATGAGCAGTTCTTC.

This chain connects TRBV3-1 (or the pseudogene TRBV3-2) to TRBJ2-2; 9 nucleotides line up with TRBD2. Germline V CDR1 and CDR2: LGHDT, YNNKEL (reference sequence). V lost 10 bases and J lost 1; bases outside the gene matches: 4. This CDR3 is 14 amino acids long. The CDR3 region has the DNA TGTGCCACTGTAGCGGGGGAGAACACCGGGGAGCTGTTTTTT. Amino acids: CATVAGENTGELFF.

The chain couples TRBV10-3 to TRBJ1-1, with D possibly matching TRBD1 (6 bases). V gave up 3 bases and J gave up 6 bases, with 14 bases separating them. The germline V gene has CDR1 ENHRY and CDR2 SYGVKD. This CDR3 is 14 amino acids long. The CDR3 sequence: CAISDIRGIAEAFF. CDR3 sequence (DNA): TGTGCCATCAGTGATATAAGGGGGATAGCTGAAGCTTTCTTT.

The chain recombines TRBV3-1 (or the pseudogene TRBV3-2) with TRBJ2-5; D may be TRBD1 or TRBD2 (6 bases each). The ends were cut back, 4 bases at V and 1 base at J, with 16 bases in the middle. Germline CDR1 reads LGHDT; CDR2 reads YNNKEL (reference sequence). The CDR3 has 16 residues. CDR3 DNA sequence: TGTGCCAGCAGCCTCCCCTGGGGGGCTAGCCAAGAGACCCAGTACTTC. The encoded protein is CASSLPWGASQETQYF.

The gene calls are TRBV27 and TRBJ1-2, with TRBD1 as a possible D gene (6 bases). The CDR3 length is 14 residues. The ends were cut back, 4 bases at V and 8 bases at J, with 17 bases in the middle. Germline V gene data show CDR1 as MNHEY and CDR2 as SMNVEV (reference sequence). The CDR3 DNA follows: TGTGCCAGCAGTTCTCTACAGGGAGAAGGGGGCTACACCTTC. Its protein product is CASSSLQGEGGYTF.

J is TRBJ1-5 and V is TRBV19, with a weak D call TRBD1 (6 bases). Germline V gene data show CDR1 as LNHDA and CDR2 as SQIVND (reference sequence). The CDR3 runs 17 residues. Trimming took 3 bases from V and 0 from J, leaving 15 bases between them. In nucleotides, the CDR3 is TGTGCCAGTAGTATCGGAGGGGGGGGCGTTAGCAATCAGCCCCAGCATTTT. Translated: CASSIGGGGVSNQPQHF.

The rearrangement joins TRBV5-1 to TRBJ2-1, with D perhaps being TRBD1 or TRBD2 (5 bases each). Trimming stripped 0 bases from V and 1 base from J, with 11 bases between. Germline V CDR1 and CDR2: SGHRS, YFSETQ. The CDR3 is made up of 16 amino acids. The CDR3 region is CASSLEGTASYNEQFF. CDR3 nucleotide sequence: TGCGCCAGCAGCTTGGAGGGGACGGCTTCCTACAATGAGCAGTTCTTC.

The chain recombines TRBV19 with TRBJ1-1; D perhaps matches TRBD1 (6 bases). The CDR3 has 18 residues. Trimming took 2 bases from V and 3 from J, leaving 22 bases between them. Germline-derived CDR1 and CDR2 are LNHDA and SQIVND (reference sequence). In nucleotides, the CDR3 is TGTGCCAGTAGTATATCGGGGGCTGATACCGCTTACTACACTGAAGCTTTCTTT. As protein: CASSISGADTAYYTEAFF. Based on the CDR3 plus reference TRBV19 and TRBJ1-1, the full variable domain is DGGITQSPKYLFRKEGQNVTLSCEQNLNHDAMYWYRQDPGQGLRLIYYSQIVNDFQKGDIAEGYSVSREKKESFPLTVTSAQKNPTAFYLCASSISGADTAYYTEAFFGQGTRLTVV.

This clone was counted a few times. CDR3 amino acids: CAWSVETGVTEAFF. In DNA form, the CDR3 reads TGTGCCTGGAGTGTAGAGACAGGGGTAACTGAAGCTTTCTTT. This chain links TRBV30 with TRBJ1-1, with TRBD1 identical over 8 bases. Germline loops: CDR1 GTSNPN, CDR2 SVGIG (reference sequence). This CDR3 is built from 14 residues. V was pared by 0 bases and J by 5 bases, with 5 bases of the junction left unmatched.

The chain joins TRBV24-1 to TRBJ2-5, with 8 bases identical to TRBD1. Per the germline V gene, CDR1 is KGHDR and CDR2 is SFDVKD. The CDR3 length is 17 residues. The junction had 10 bases not matched to a gene; V was cut back by 5 bases and J by 0 bases. The CDR3 nucleotides are TGTGCCACCAGTGGGACAGGGAGCGAGTTGGACCAAGAGACCCAGTACTTC. Encoded protein: CATSGTGSELDQETQYF.

This chain links TRBV28 with TRBJ2-2, with D possibly TRBD2 on 7 matching bases. Trimming took off 8 bases at V and 4 bases at J, with 14 bases between the two ends. Germline CDR1 and CDR2: MDHEN and SYDVKM. The CDR3 loop spans 14 amino acids. This chain's CDR3 is CASRGRGFTGELFF. In DNA form, the CDR3 reads TGTGCCAGCCGGGGGCGGGGGTTCACCGGGGAGCTGTTTTTT.

V is TRBV2 and J is TRBJ2-7, with TRBD1 matching over 8 bases. V lost 6 bases and J lost 2; bases outside the gene matches: 9. The CDR3 is 15 residues long. Germline-derived CDR1 and CDR2 are SNHLY and FYNNEI. CDR3 sequence: CASRVYGQGPYEQYF. In DNA, the CDR3 is TGTGCCAGCAGGGTTTATGGACAGGGCCCCTACGAGCAGTACTTC.